The 27 T cell receptor beta chains in this list originate from one sample, sequenced in a study of cytomegalovirus exposure and HLA in healthy donors. A multiplex PCR was run with 60 Vbeta primers and 13 Jbeta primers. Profiled with immunoSEQ multiplex PCR; TCRdb holds only in-frame clones, not every one. The profile shows some 90,000 clones, 70% of them singletons. Specimen: PBMCs. The source of these receptors is a man between 45 and 60 years old in good health and CMV-seronegative.

The rearrangement joins TRBV14 to TRBJ1-1; weak D call: TRBD1 (5 bases). V lost 4 bases, J lost 0 bases, and 9 bases lay in between. CDR3 length: 14 amino acids. The germline gives CDR1 SGHDN, CDR2 FVKESK. CDR3: CASSPGILNTEAFF. The CDR3 DNA sequence: TGTGCCAGCAGCCCAGGGATTCTGAACACTGAAGCTTTCTTT.

CDR3 residues: CASSSGSSPEQYF. The DNA for the CDR3 is TGTGCCAGCAGTTCCGGGAGTTCTCCCGAGCAGTACTTC. The V and J genes are TRBV28 and TRBJ2-7; maybe TRBD2 (6 bases). This CDR3 has 13 residues. Germline V CDR1 and CDR2: MDHEN, SYDVKM. Trimming pared 4 bases from V and 6 bases from J, leaving 13 bases between.

The V call is TRBV18, the J call TRBJ1-1; maybe TRBD1 (5 bases). Germline-derived CDR1 and CDR2 are KGHSH and LQKENI. Trimming removed 0 bases from V and 4 bases from J, with 9 bases in between. This CDR3 region has 14 residues. CDR3 in DNA: TGTGCCAGCTCACCACCCGGGGGGATCACTGAAGCTTTCTTT. This codes for CASSPPGGITEAFF.

The chain carries TRBV27 and TRBJ2-5; TRBD2 is a possible D gene (5 bases). CDR3 length: 14 amino acids. The germline V gene has CDR1 MNHEY and CDR2 SMNVEV (reference sequence). Between the trimmed V and J ends, which lost 4 bases and 2 bases, there was a span of 11 bases. The CDR3 protein is CASSWTGFQETQYF. DNA of the CDR3: TGTGCCAGCAGTTGGACTGGGTTTCAAGAGACCCAGTACTTC.

The genes are TRBV6-4 and TRBJ2-2; TRBD1 matches 8 bases. The CDR3 contains 15 residues. Germline assignment: CDR1 MRHNA and CDR2 SNTAGT. V gave up 6 bases and J gave up 3 bases; unmatched junction bases: 6. CDR3 protein: CASRPDRGYTGELFF. The CDR3 DNA reads as TGTGCCAGCAGACCCGACAGGGGATACACCGGGGAGCTGTTTTTT.

The chain combines TRBV5-5 with TRBJ1-4; no clear D gene. Germline CDR1 is SGHKS and CDR2 is YYEKEE (reference sequence). The CDR3 has 12 amino acids. V was trimmed by 1 base and J by 7 bases, leaving 5 bases between them. The CDR3 bases are TGTGCCAGCAGCTTGTTCGGTGAAAAACTGTTTTTT. Its translation is CASSLFGEKLFF.

The J gene is TRBJ2-7, the V gene TRBV9; D perhaps matches TRBD2 (6 bases). This CDR3 spans 15 amino acids. Germline V gene lookup returns CDR1 SGDLS and CDR2 YYNGEE. Trimming took off 0 bases at V and 3 bases at J, with 13 bases between the two ends. The CDR3 nucleotides are TGTGCCAGCAGCGTAGAACCAGCGGGCCTCTACGAGCAGTACTTC. Translated: CASSVEPAGLYEQYF.

V and J are TRBV7-2 and TRBJ2-7; no firm D call. Germline V gene sequence: CDR1 SGHTA, CDR2 FQGNSA. Trimming pared 2 bases from V and 5 bases from J, leaving 10 bases between. This CDR3 spans 13 amino acids. The CDR3 DNA reads TGTGCCAGCAGCTTAATCAGCGCGAACGAGCAGTACTTC. It is translated as CASSLISANEQYF.

The chain links TRBV14 to TRBJ2-7, with D hard to call. Trimming cost V 1 base and J 2 bases, with 9 bases left between them. This CDR3 is built from 14 residues. CDR1 is SGHDN, CDR2 FVKESK, per germline. In DNA form, the CDR3 reads TGTGCCAGCAGCCAAGTCAACAGACCCTACGAGCAGTACTTC. Protein: CASSQVNRPYEQYF.

The chain is built from TRBV13 and TRBJ2-1; 9 positions match TRBD1. This CDR3 has 16 amino acids. V was pared by 3 bases and J by 7 bases, with 10 bases of the junction left unmatched. Looked up from germline, CDR1 is PRHDT and CDR2 is FYEKMQ (reference sequence). DNA of the CDR3: TGTGCCAGCAGCTTGGGACAGGGCCTACCCCGGAATGAGCAGTTCTTC. Its translation: CASSLGQGLPRNEQFF.

This sequence joins TRBV30 and TRBJ1-4, with D perhaps TRBD1 (6 bases). Germline assignment: CDR1 GTSNPN and CDR2 SVGIG (reference sequence). This CDR3 has 15 residues. V shed 5 bases and J shed 3 bases, with 16 bases lying between them. CDR3 protein: CAWETGTSSNEKLFF. DNA of the CDR3: TGTGCCTGGGAGACAGGTACCTCATCTAATGAAAAACTGTTTTTT.

The J gene is TRBJ2-3, the V gene TRBV13; 10 bases map to TRBD2. CDR3 size: 16 residues. Germline V CDR1 and CDR2: PRHDT, FYEKMQ (reference sequence). Trimming took 5 bases from V and 3 from J; bases not matched to a gene: 8. Here the CDR3 reads CASSLILAGRTDTQYF. The CDR3 region has the DNA TGTGCCAGCAGCCTCATACTAGCGGGAAGGACAGATACGCAGTATTTT. Using reference TRBV13 and TRBJ2-3 for the parts outside the CDR3, the full variable domain is AAGVIQSPRHLIKEKRETATLKCYPIPRHDTVYWYQQGPGQDPQFLISFYEKMQSDKGSIPDRFSAQQFSDYHSELNMSSLELGDSALYFCASSLILAGRTDTQYFGPGTRLTVL.

The rearrangement joins TRBV5-1 to TRBJ2-4, with a weak D call TRBD1 (5 bases). The CDR3 covers 13 residues. Trimming took 2 bases from V and 8 from J, leaving 11 bases between them. Germline V lookup: CDR1 SGHRS, CDR2 YFSETQ. The CDR3 DNA is TGCGCCAGCAGCTTAAGGGGCGGAGACATTCAGTACTTC. This sequence encodes CASSLRGGDIQYF.

The chain uses TRBV28 and TRBJ1-5; 7 bases agree with TRBD1. This CDR3 region has 14 residues. CDR1 MDHEN and CDR2 SYDVKM come from the germline V gene. The CDR3 region has the DNA TGTGCGACCCTAGGGGGCTCAGGCAATCAGCCCCAGCATTTT. The encoded protein is CATLGGSGNQPQHF.

The chain is built from TRBV4-1 and TRBJ2-7; TRBD1 might be the D (6 bases). Germline V gene sequence: CDR1 MGHRA, CDR2 YSYEKL. This CDR3 contains 17 residues. Trimming took off 0 bases at V and 7 bases at J, with 22 bases between the two ends. CDR3 DNA: TGCGCCAGCAGCCAAGATCTCAGGGTGAGGGGACATACGGAGCAGTACTTC. This translates into CASSQDLRVRGHTEQYF.

This chain links TRBV11-3 with TRBJ1-2, with D maybe TRBD1 (5 bases). Trimming removed 0 bases from V and 8 bases from J, with 13 bases in between. The CDR3 consists of 14 residues. Germline V CDR1 and CDR2: SGHNT, YENEEA. The chain's CDR3 is CASSLDGGAQGYTF. The CDR3 nucleotides read TGTGCCAGCAGCTTAGATGGAGGGGCGCAAGGCTACACCTTC.

The table lists this clone with a few counts. J is TRBJ2-3 and V is TRBV11-2; maybe TRBD1 (6 bases). Germline V CDR1 and CDR2: SGHAT, FQNNGV. The CDR3 has 17 amino acids. The V gene lost 5 bases and the J gene lost 2 bases, with 20 bases spanning the gap. In DNA form, the CDR3 reads TGTGCCAGCAGCCGAAAGGTTCTAAAGGGGGTCACAGATACGCAGTATTTT. Amino acid sequence: CASSRKVLKGVTDTQYF.

The chain links TRBV6-5 to TRBJ1-2; the D gene is possibly TRBD1 (5 bases). CDR3 length equals 14 residues. The germline CDR1 and CDR2 sequences are MNHEY and SVGAGI. Trimming took off 4 bases at V and 8 bases at J, with 17 bases between the two ends. This CDR3 is CASSLRRGSGGYTF. The CDR3 DNA reads TGTGCCAGCAGTTTACGGCGGGGGTCAGGGGGCTACACCTTC.

Remarks on this clone: This CDR3 fails to terminate in the conserved phenylalanine or tryptophan, so it likely reflects a read error. The DNA is omitted, as the CDR3 cannot be located on it reliably, and the CDR3 follows TCRdb's listing. The chain joins TRBV6-5 to TRBJ2-3; TRBD1, as called in the table, went unchecked against the DNA. The CDR3 adds up to 9 amino acids, both ends counted. CDR1 and CDR2 from the germline V gene are MNHEY and SVGAGI. CDR3 loop: CASSSDRVK.

V usage is TRBV29-1 and J usage is TRBJ1-5, with D possibly being TRBD1 (5 bases). From germline, CDR1 is SQVTM and CDR2 ANQGSEA. The CDR3 consists of 14 residues. Trimming took 4 bases from V and 1 from J, leaving 11 bases between them. The CDR3 nucleotides are TGCAGCGTTGTAGAAGGGGCAAGCAATCAGCCCCAGCATTTT. It translates to CSVVEGASNQPQHF.

J is TRBJ2-6 and V is TRBV2; the D gene is possibly TRBD1 (6 bases). The V end lost 0 bases, the J end lost 0 bases, and 6 bases lay between the germline ends. CDR1 and CDR2 from the germline V gene are SNHLY and FYNNEI. This CDR3 is 16 amino acids long. The chain's CDR3 is CASSEAGHSGANVLTF. The CDR3 DNA reads TGTGCCAGCAGTGAAGCGGGACACTCTGGGGCCAACGTCCTGACTTTC.

With regard to this clone: The junction shows a germline mismatch at one end, possibly a read error. Other nucleotide sequences from this sample produce the same CDR3. This chain links TRBV7-9 with TRBJ2-7; D might be TRBD1 (6 bases). Germline CDR1 and CDR2: SEHNR and FQNEAQ (reference sequence). CDR3 size: 12 residues. Here the CDR3 reads CSSSSQGYEQYF. In nucleotides, the CDR3 is TGTTCCAGCAGCTCACAGGGATACGAGCAGTACTTC.

This clone was detected ten times or more. The chain recombines TRBV18 with TRBJ1-1; D is unresolved. Germline V gene lookup returns CDR1 KGHSH and CDR2 LQKENI. This CDR3 has 15 residues. Trimming cost V 1 base and J 2 bases, with 11 bases left between them. CDR3 in DNA: TGTGCCAGCTCACCACGCCAGGAGGCTAACACTGAAGCTTTCTTT. Translation gives CASSPRQEANTEAFF. Based on the CDR3 plus reference TRBV18 and TRBJ1-1, the full variable domain is NAGVMQNPRHLVRRRGQEARLRCSPMKGHSHVYWYRQLPEEGLKFMVYLQKENIIDESGMPKERFSAEFPKEGPSILRIQQVVRGDSAAYFCASSPRQEANTEAFFGQGTRLTVV.

This clone was observed a handful of times. The rearrangement links TRBV9 to TRBJ2-5, with TRBD2 matching 12 bases. Matching the DNA end better, TRBJ2-7 makes the J call doubtful. Germline loops: CDR1 SGDLS, CDR2 YYNGEE. The CDR3 sequence is 16 residues long. The CDR3 loop is CASSARLAGVLAEQYF. In DNA form, the CDR3 reads TGTGCCAGCAGCGCGAGACTAGCGGGAGTGTTGGCCGAGCAGTACTTC.

The chain is built from TRBV29-1 and TRBJ2-7, with 8 positions matching TRBD1. Germline CDR1 reads SQVTM; CDR2 reads ANQGSEA. V was pared by 6 bases and J by 3 bases, with 10 bases of the junction left unmatched. The CDR3 consists of 14 residues. The CDR3 sequence: CSVSTGGGIYEQYF. The CDR3 DNA reads as TGCAGCGTGTCAACAGGGGGTGGAATCTACGAGCAGTACTTC.

This clone was seen once. V usage is TRBV18 and J usage is TRBJ1-6, with unresolved D. The CDR3 sequence is 14 residues long. V lost 3 bases to trimming and J lost 5 bases, with 8 bases between them. Germline V gene sequence: CDR1 KGHSH, CDR2 LQKENI. The CDR3 spells CASSPNPDNSPLHF. CDR3 nucleotides: TGTGCCAGCTCACCCAATCCGGATAATTCACCCCTCCACTTT.

This CDR3 reads CASSLGVGAPYNEQFF. CDR3 in DNA: TGTGCCAGCAGCTTAGGGGTGGGAGCCCCATACAATGAGCAGTTCTTC. The J gene is TRBJ2-1, the V gene TRBV7-6; TRBD2 is a possible D gene (5 bases). This CDR3 is 16 amino acids long. Germline-derived CDR1 and CDR2 are SGHVS and FNYEAQ. V gave up 1 base and J gave up 4 bases, with 14 bases separating them.